Detailed here is one T cell receptor beta chain. Its antigen is unknown. The sample belongs to a study of T-cell reconstitution after alpha-beta-depleted transplantation in children. Study conclusions and caveats: Several hundred expanded graft clones reportedly were the source of alpha-beta T cells about two months after transplant. At day 60, the high TCRbeta diversity found in some patients originated from recipient T cells and thymic progenitors that had survived.

The CDR3 loop spans 18 amino acids. Germline CDR1 reads SGHRS; CDR2 reads YFSETQ. Trimming at V came to 6 bases and at J to 6 bases, leaving 18 bases not matched to a gene. The TCRbeta library incorporated unique molecular identifiers. From the PCR reads, TCRdb called clonotypes with MiXCR, one entry per CDR3 protein. The sample lists around 700,000 distinct CDR3 sequences; about an eighth were seen once. The chain has TRBV5-1 and TRBJ2-7; 13 bases agree with TRBD2. The origin of this receptor is a girl aged 2 to 10 with congenital amegakaryocytic thrombocytopenia, due to receive a stem cell transplant. This specimen was PBMCs, taken before TCRalphabeta/CD19-depleted stem cell transplant. In DNA, the CDR3 is TGCGCCAGCACCTATGAACTAGCGGGAGGGCCAGGCTACTCCGAGCAGTACTTC. Its translation is CASTYELAGGPGYSEQYF.